These 12 T cell receptor beta chains originate from one sample sequenced in a study of T-cell reconstitution after alpha-beta-depleted transplantation in children. The TCRbeta library incorporated unique molecular identifiers. TCRdb re-derived calls from the PCR reads in MiXCR, one entry per CDR3 protein. The sample holds approximately 400,000 distinct CDR3 sequences, roughly a tenth seen once. The sample was PBMCs from the stem cell graft donor, taken from the stem cell graft. These receptors were obtained from a human donor who donated a stem cell graft to a child with acute myeloid leukemia.

The gene calls are TRBV20-1 and TRBJ1-2; the D is unclear. Trimming took 6 bases from V and 8 from J, leaving 19 bases between them. The CDR3 runs 13 residues. Germline CDR1 DFQATT, CDR2 SNEGSKA (reference sequence). CDR3 bases: TGCAGTGCCCTCTACAAGGCGTTGCGGGGCTACACCTTC. This gives the protein CSALYKALRGYTF.

The CDR3 DNA is TGTGCCACCAGCAGAGATTCCCCGCAAGGGGCTAGCGGCTACAATGAGCAGTTCTTC. Amino acid sequence: CATSRDSPQGASGYNEQFF. This chain uses TRBV15 with TRBJ2-1; TRBD2 matches at 7 bases. Germline loops: CDR1 LNHNV, CDR2 YYDKDF (reference sequence). The CDR3 covers 19 residues. Trimming cost V 0 bases and J 3 bases; bases outside gene matches: 14.

This rearrangement joins TRBV7-3 to TRBJ2-1; 13 bases are shared with TRBD2. With 1 base clipped from V and 1 base from J, the junction kept 13 bases outside the gene matches. CDR1 is SGHTA and CDR2 is FQGTGA in the germline V gene. This CDR3 has 21 amino acids. CDR3 loop: CASSLSPMGLAGPSSYNEQFF. CDR3 bases: TGTGCCAGCAGCTTAAGCCCGATGGGACTAGCGGGACCTTCATCCTACAATGAGCAGTTCTTC.

The rearrangement uses TRBV5-1 and TRBJ1-1; D perhaps matches TRBD1 (6 bases). This CDR3 region has 16 residues. V was clipped by 3 bases and J by 5 bases, with 20 bases between them. CDR1 and CDR2 from the germline V gene are SGHRS and YFSETQ. The CDR3 coding sequence is TGCGCCAGCAGCTCTTTTCGGGGGCAGGGGAGGACTGAAGCTTTCTTT. It specifies CASSSFRGQGRTEAFF.

This clonotype turned up a few times. V is TRBV20-1 and J is TRBJ2-1; no definite D call. The CDR3 runs 18 residues. Germline CDR1 DFQATT, CDR2 SNEGSKA (reference sequence). Trimming removed 2 bases from V and 5 bases from J, with 25 bases in between. Written as DNA, the CDR3 is TGCAGTGCTAGACAAAGAGTTAGGAATTTGTCCCCCGACAATGAGCAGTTCTTC. Amino acid sequence: CSARQRVRNLSPDNEQFF.

J is TRBJ2-3 and V is TRBV18; D is ambiguous. The CDR3 totals 14 residues. Trimming stripped 6 bases from V and 5 bases from J, with 15 bases between. Germline CDR1 is KGHSH and CDR2 is LQKENI. This CDR3 is CASSPKLSGDTQYF. CDR3 in DNA: TGTGCCAGCTCTCCCAAACTTTCTGGAGATACGCAGTATTTT.

This clonotype was observed a few times. The chain joins TRBV12-3 or TRBV12-4 to TRBJ2-5; D gene uncertain. This CDR3 is built from 15 residues. Trimming stripped 5 bases from V and 5 bases from J, with 18 bases between. This CDR3 is CASSLTLGRRETQYF. DNA for the CDR3: TGTGCCAGCAGTCTCACCCTTGGACGTCGGGAGACCCAGTACTTC.

This chain connects TRBV4-2 to TRBJ1-5, with TRBD1 identical over 7 bases. Germline V gene data show CDR1 as LGHNA and CDR2 as YNFKEQ. After removal of 0 bases from V and 11 bases from J, the junction contained 10 bases not matched to a gene. The CDR3 consists of 15 residues. This chain's CDR3 is CASSQEGQLFEAQHF. The DNA for the CDR3 is TGTGCCAGCAGCCAAGAGGGACAGCTCTTTGAGGCCCAGCATTTT.

The chain links TRBV7-2 to TRBJ2-1; D is unclear. The germline gives CDR1 SGHTA, CDR2 FQGNSA. Deletions cut 5 bases from V and 10 bases from J, with 12 bases between. This CDR3 region has 12 residues. The CDR3 sequence: CASSDRAYEQFF. DNA of the CDR3: TGTGCCAGCAGCGATCGGGCGTACGAGCAGTTCTTC.

This clonotype came up a few times. V is TRBV7-9 and J is TRBJ2-1, with a possible D match to TRBD1 (6 bases). This CDR3 is 13 amino acids long. The V end lost 5 bases, the J end lost 5 bases, and 10 bases lay between the germline ends. Germline CDR1 and CDR2: SEHNR and FQNEAQ (reference sequence). The CDR3 is CASSRQENNEQFF. In DNA form, the CDR3 reads TGTGCCAGCAGCCGACAGGAGAACAATGAGCAGTTCTTC.

This clonotype was observed many times. The chain has TRBV5-1 and TRBJ2-7, with 7 bases matching TRBD2. Germline values: CDR1 SGHRS, CDR2 YFSETQ. CDR3 length: 14 residues. Trimming at V came to 0 bases and at J to 0 bases, leaving 0 bases not matched to a gene. The CDR3 coding sequence is TGCGCCAGCAGCTTGGGACTAGCCTCCTACGAGCAGTACTTC. It specifies CASSLGLASYEQYF.

This clonotype was detected only a few times. The rearrangement uses TRBV6-1 and TRBJ2-1; TRBD1 matches at 10 bases. Per germline, CDR1 MNHNS and CDR2 SASEGT. V trimming: 6 bases; J trimming: 8 bases; junction bases outside the gene matches: 10. The CDR3 is made up of 15 amino acids. DNA of the CDR3: TGTGCCAGCAGCGGGACAGGGGATCCTTGGGATGAGCAGTTCTTC. It encodes CASSGTGDPWDEQFF.